What follows is one TCR beta chain and its context. The data derive from a study of blood T cell repertoires in COVID-19. Study-wide context: Whether acute or convalescent, the COVID-19 samples came from the United States, Italy and Spain. T cells, B-cell-depleted T cells, or PBMCs supplied cDNA or gDNA.

V gave up 3 bases and J gave up 4 bases; unmatched junction bases: 9. This CDR3 has 15 amino acids. In germline, CDR1 is LGHNA, CDR2 YNFKEQ. Only in-frame clones appear in the TCRdb table, and some are missing; sequencing was by immunoSEQ multiplex PCR. This sample yields 130,000 or so clones, of which approximately 87% are seen a single time; roughly 2.1% belongs to the top ten. The chain employs TRBV4-2 and TRBJ2-7; 7 bases map to TRBD2. The specimen was peripheral blood. This sequence was found in a man between 65 and 79 years old with active COVID-19. CDR3 DNA sequence: TGTGCCAGCAGCCAGGGCGGGACTATCCGTTACGAGCAGTACTTC. It is translated as CASSQGGTIRYEQYF.